The 17 T cell receptor beta chains below come from one sample, sequenced in a study of T-cell reconstitution after alpha-beta-depleted transplantation in children. Preparation of the TCRbeta library used unique molecular identifiers. In TCRdb, the PCR reads were re-called with MiXCR into one record per CDR3 protein. The profile shows 360,000 or so distinct CDR3 sequences, roughly 22% of them singletons. The source was PBMCs from the stem cell graft donor, collected from the stem cell graft. The origin of the receptors is a human donor who donated a stem cell graft to a child with acute myeloid leukemia.

The V call is TRBV20-1, the J call TRBJ2-1; 9 nucleotides agree with TRBD2. The germline gives CDR1 DFQATT, CDR2 SNEGSKA (reference sequence). The CDR3 has 13 residues. V was clipped by 8 bases and J by 9 bases; unmatched bases: 11. DNA of the CDR3: TGCAGTACCAGACTAGCGGATGGTAGTGAGCAGTTCTTC. Its translation: CSTRLADGSEQFF.

This clonotype was recorded once. The gene calls are TRBV28 and TRBJ2-3; D remains unclear. This CDR3 has 14 amino acids. Trimming shortened V by 8 bases and J by 4 bases, and 16 bases separated the two germline ends. Germline-derived CDR1 and CDR2 are MDHEN and SYDVKM. The CDR3 sequence is CASPPTSVSDTQYF. DNA of the CDR3: TGTGCCAGCCCTCCGACGAGCGTGTCAGATACGCAGTATTTT.

This clonotype occurred many times. The V and J genes are TRBV28 and TRBJ1-1; D might be TRBD1 (6 bases). CDR1 is MDHEN and CDR2 is SYDVKM in the germline V gene. The CDR3 totals 16 residues. Trimming shortened V by 5 bases and J by 1 base, and 17 bases separated the two germline ends. CDR3 bases: TGTGCCAGCAGTCTTGGAAACAGGGCTACGAACACTGAAGCTTTCTTT. Its translation: CASSLGNRATNTEAFF.

This chain joins TRBV12-3 or TRBV12-4 and TRBJ2-4; 9 positions agree with TRBD2. The CDR3 consists of 14 residues. V lost 2 bases and J lost 7; bases outside the gene matches: 3. The CDR3 protein is CASSLLAGRNIQYF. CDR3 nucleotide sequence: TGTGCCAGCAGTTTACTAGCGGGGCGGAACATTCAGTACTTC.

This clonotype was counted between two and nine times. The chain carries TRBV12-3 or TRBV12-4 and TRBJ1-5, with 7 bases matching TRBD1. This CDR3 contains 15 residues. V gave up 5 bases and J gave up 5 bases; unmatched junction bases: 9. The CDR3 loop is CASSPRQGSDQPQHF. The CDR3 DNA sequence: TGTGCCAGCAGTCCCCGACAGGGCTCAGATCAGCCCCAGCATTTT.

The rearrangement uses TRBV12-3 or TRBV12-4 and TRBJ1-5; no clear D gene. The CDR3 totals 14 residues. V lost 1 base and J 7 bases, leaving 11 bases between the germline ends. The CDR3 sequence is CASSLEEGGQPQHF. As DNA, the CDR3 is TGTGCCAGCAGTTTAGAGGAGGGCGGACAGCCCCAGCATTTT.

This clonotype was seen more than once but under ten times. The gene calls are TRBV20-1 and TRBJ1-1, with no clear D. The CDR3 consists of 12 residues. V was trimmed by 2 bases and J by 1 base, leaving 5 bases between them. Germline V gene lookup returns CDR1 DFQATT and CDR2 SNEGSKA (reference sequence). CDR3 sequence: CSARQENTEAFF. Here the CDR3 DNA reads TGCAGTGCTAGACAGGAGAACACTGAAGCTTTCTTT.

This clonotype appeared many times. The chain recombines TRBV12-3 or TRBV12-4 with TRBJ2-7; 7 bases are a match to TRBD1. Trimming removed 3 bases from V and 2 bases from J; junction bases left unmatched: 4. The CDR3 has 14 amino acids. CDR3 coding DNA: TGTGCCAGCAGTTTTTACAGGGGTCCCTACGAGCAGTACTTC. Translation gives CASSFYRGPYEQYF.

CDR3 in DNA: TGTGCCAGCAGCCCCCGACAGGGTTATAGCAATCAGCCCCAGCATTTT. Amino acid sequence: CASSPRQGYSNQPQHF. V usage is TRBV11-2 and J usage is TRBJ1-5; 7 positions agree with TRBD1. The CDR3 has 16 residues. Germline trimming cut 5 bases from V and 0 bases from J; bases unmatched to any gene: 7. The V gene's germline CDR1 is SGHAT and CDR2 FQNNGV.

This clonotype was seen more than once but under ten times. V is TRBV12-3 or TRBV12-4 and J is TRBJ2-5; 12 nucleotides match TRBD2. The CDR3 has 19 amino acids. Germline trimming cut 2 bases from V and 2 bases from J; bases unmatched to any gene: 12. CDR3 in DNA: TGTGCCAGCAGTTTATTCTCCCGACTAGCGGGGGAAAATCAAGAGACCCAGTACTTC. As protein: CASSLFSRLAGENQETQYF.

This clonotype was recorded at least ten times. The gene calls are TRBV5-1 and TRBJ2-1; 7 bases align to TRBD1. This CDR3 has 15 amino acids. Germline V CDR1 and CDR2: SGHRS, YFSETQ. V lost 0 bases, J lost 3 bases, and 3 bases stayed unmatched. The CDR3 nucleotides read TGCGCCAGCAGCTTGGAGGGACAGAGCTACAATGAGCAGTTCTTC. Residues: CASSLEGQSYNEQFF.

This clonotype has ten or more counts. V usage is TRBV12-3 or TRBV12-4 and J usage is TRBJ2-5; TRBD2 agrees at 8 bases. The CDR3 length is 15 residues. V trimming: 3 bases; J trimming: 4 bases; junction bases outside the gene matches: 7. CDR3 loop: CASSFRSGGGETQYF. CDR3 nucleotides: TGTGCCAGCAGTTTCCGGTCGGGAGGGGGAGAGACCCAGTACTTC.

Only a few counts were recorded for this clonotype. The chain joins TRBV29-1 to TRBJ2-1, with 8 bases identical to TRBD2. The J segment lost 7 bases and the V segment lost 1 base, leaving 9 bases of the junction unmatched. CDR3 length: 15 residues. Germline-derived CDR1 and CDR2 are SQVTM and ANQGSEA. The CDR3 nucleotides are TGCAGCGTTGAAGGAATCGCGGGGGGTGGTAATGAGCAGTTCTTC. This gives the protein CSVEGIAGGGNEQFF.

This clonotype was picked up many times. The chain has TRBV15 and TRBJ2-4; D might be TRBD2 (5 bases). With 2 bases removed from V and 0 bases from J, the gap between germline ends came to 14 bases. Germline V gene data show CDR1 as LNHNV and CDR2 as YYDKDF (reference sequence). This CDR3 has 17 amino acids. The CDR3, as DNA: TGTGCCACCAGCAGAAAGAAGATGAGCGGAGCCAAAAACATTCAGTACTTC. It is translated as CATSRKKMSGAKNIQYF.

In this sample, this clonotype turned up a few times. The chain joins TRBV27 to TRBJ1-1; tentatively, D is TRBD1 (5 bases). The CDR3 sequence is 17 residues long. Trimming left V 6 bases short and J 1 base short, with 21 bases between. CDR1 is MNHEY, CDR2 SMNVEV, per germline (reference sequence). CDR3 in amino acids: CASSLGAVLGRNTEAFF. Written as DNA, the CDR3 is TGTGCCAGCAGCTTAGGGGCCGTCCTAGGGAGGAACACTGAAGCTTTCTTT.

V usage is TRBV7-2 and J usage is TRBJ2-2; 10 bases align to TRBD2. The CDR3 has 16 residues. V shed 0 bases, J shed 4 bases, and the junction held 2 bases outside the gene matches. Per the germline V gene, CDR1 is SGHTA and CDR2 is FQGNSA. The CDR3 DNA sequence: TGTGCCAGCAGCTTAGCAGCTAGCGGGGGCACCGGGGAGCTGTTTTTT. It yields the protein CASSLAASGGTGELFF. Full variable domain (remainder filled in from reference TRBV7-2 and TRBJ2-2): GAGVSQSPSNKVTEKGKDVELRCDPISGHTALYWYRQSLGQGLEFLIYFQGNSAPDKSGLPSDRFSAERTGGSVSTLTIQRTQQEDSAVYLCASSLAASGGTGELFFGEGSRLTVL.

This clonotype has a count of ten or more. V is TRBV19 and J is TRBJ1-5; 12 nucleotides line up with TRBD1. The CDR3 is 17 residues long. With V trimmed by 3 bases and J by 7 bases, 10 bases remained unmatched. Germline values: CDR1 LNHDA, CDR2 SQIVND (reference sequence). The CDR3 sequence: CASSIGKGQGAKQPQHF. The CDR3 DNA is TGTGCCAGTAGTATTGGGAAGGGACAGGGGGCCAAACAGCCCCAGCATTTT.